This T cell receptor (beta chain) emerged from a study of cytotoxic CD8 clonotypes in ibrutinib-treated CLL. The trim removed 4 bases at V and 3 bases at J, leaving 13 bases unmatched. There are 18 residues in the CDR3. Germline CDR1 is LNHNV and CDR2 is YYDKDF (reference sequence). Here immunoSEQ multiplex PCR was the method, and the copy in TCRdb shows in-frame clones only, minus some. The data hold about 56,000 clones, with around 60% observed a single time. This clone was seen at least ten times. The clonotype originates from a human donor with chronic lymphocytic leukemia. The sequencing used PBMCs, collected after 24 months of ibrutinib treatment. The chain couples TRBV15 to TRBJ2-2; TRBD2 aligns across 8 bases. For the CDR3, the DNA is TGTGCCACCAGCATGGTGTTTGGACTAGCTGCATACACCGGGGAGCTGTTTTTT. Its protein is CATSMVFGLAAYTGELFF.